This T cell receptor beta chain derives from a study of cytomegalovirus exposure and HLA in healthy donors. V dropped 1 base and J dropped 6 bases, with 20 bases sitting between them. Germline CDR1 reads SGHKS; CDR2 reads YYEKEE (reference sequence). The CDR3 has 16 residues. Primers included in the PCR were 60 Vbeta and 13 Jbeta primers. Repertoires were generated with immunoSEQ multiplex PCR, while TCRdb's copy carries only in-frame clones and drops some. The sample has roughly 120,000 clones, approximately 74% seen once. This clonotype originated in a middle-aged man in good health and CMV-seropositive. The V gene is TRBV5-5, the J gene TRBJ2-7; the D gene is possibly TRBD2 (5 bases). Specimen: PBMCs. The chain's CDR3 is CASSLLVASRTREQYF. CDR3 DNA sequence: TGTGCCAGCAGCTTGTTAGTTGCTAGCCGCACTCGCGAGCAGTACTTC.